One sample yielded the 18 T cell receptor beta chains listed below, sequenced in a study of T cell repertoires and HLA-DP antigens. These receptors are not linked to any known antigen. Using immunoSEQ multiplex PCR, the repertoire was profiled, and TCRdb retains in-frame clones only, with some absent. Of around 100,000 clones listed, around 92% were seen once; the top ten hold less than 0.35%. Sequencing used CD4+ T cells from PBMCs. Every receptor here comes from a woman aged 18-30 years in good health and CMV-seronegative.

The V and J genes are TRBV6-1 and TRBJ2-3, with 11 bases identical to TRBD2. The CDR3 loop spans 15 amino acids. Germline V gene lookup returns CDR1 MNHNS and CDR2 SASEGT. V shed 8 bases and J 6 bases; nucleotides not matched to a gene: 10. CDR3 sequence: CASREVAGGTDTQYF. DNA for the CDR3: TGTGCCAGCCGGGAGGTAGCGGGAGGGACGGATACGCAGTATTTT.

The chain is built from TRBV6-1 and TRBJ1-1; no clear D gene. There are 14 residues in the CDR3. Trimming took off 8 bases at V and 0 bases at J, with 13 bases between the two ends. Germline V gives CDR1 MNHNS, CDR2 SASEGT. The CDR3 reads CASGRGGMNTEAFF. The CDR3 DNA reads TGTGCCAGCGGACGGGGAGGGATGAACACTGAAGCTTTCTTT.

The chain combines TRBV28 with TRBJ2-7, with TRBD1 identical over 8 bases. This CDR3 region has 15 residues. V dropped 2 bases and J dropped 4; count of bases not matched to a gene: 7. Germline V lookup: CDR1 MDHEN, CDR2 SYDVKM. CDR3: CASSLRGRGLYEQYF. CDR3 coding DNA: TGTGCCAGCAGTTTACGGGGCAGGGGGCTATACGAGCAGTACTTC.

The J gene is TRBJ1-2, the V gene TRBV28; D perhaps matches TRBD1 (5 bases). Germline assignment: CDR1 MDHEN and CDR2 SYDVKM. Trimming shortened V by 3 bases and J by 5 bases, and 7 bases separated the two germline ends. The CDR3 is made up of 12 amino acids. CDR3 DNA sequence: TGTGCCAGCAGTTTGAGACAGTATGGCTACACCTTC. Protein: CASSLRQYGYTF.

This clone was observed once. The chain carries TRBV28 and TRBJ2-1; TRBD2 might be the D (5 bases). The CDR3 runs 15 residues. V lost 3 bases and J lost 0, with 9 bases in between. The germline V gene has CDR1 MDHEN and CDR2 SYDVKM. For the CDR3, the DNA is TGTGCCAGCAGTTTGTCACTAGTCTCCTACAATGAGCAGTTCTTC. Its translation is CASSLSLVSYNEQFF.

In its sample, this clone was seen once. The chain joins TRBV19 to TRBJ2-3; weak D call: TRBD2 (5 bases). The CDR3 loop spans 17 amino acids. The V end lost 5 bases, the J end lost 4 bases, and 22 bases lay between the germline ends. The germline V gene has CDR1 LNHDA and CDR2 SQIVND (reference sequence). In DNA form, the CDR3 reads TGTGCCAGTAGTCTAAGATCGAGCGGAACGGGCCCAGATACGCAGTATTTT. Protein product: CASSLRSSGTGPDTQYF. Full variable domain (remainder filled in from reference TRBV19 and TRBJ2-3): DGGITQSPKYLFRKEGQNVTLSCEQNLNHDAMYWYRQDPGQGLRLIYYSQIVNDFQKGDIAEGYSVSREKKESFPLTVTSAQKNPTAFYLCASSLRSSGTGPDTQYFGPGTRLTVL.

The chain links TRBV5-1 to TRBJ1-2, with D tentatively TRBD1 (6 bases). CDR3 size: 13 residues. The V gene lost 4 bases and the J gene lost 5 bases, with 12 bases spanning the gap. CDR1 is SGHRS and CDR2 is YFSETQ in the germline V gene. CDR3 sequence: CASSEAGEYGYTF. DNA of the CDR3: TGCGCCAGCAGCGAAGCAGGGGAGTATGGCTACACCTTC. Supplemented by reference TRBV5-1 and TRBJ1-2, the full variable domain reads KAGVTQTPRYLIKTRGQQVTLSCSPISGHRSVSWYQQTPGQGLQFLFEYFSETQRNKGNFPGRFSGRQFSNSRSEMNVSTLELGDSALYLCASSEAGEYGYTFGSGTRLTVV.

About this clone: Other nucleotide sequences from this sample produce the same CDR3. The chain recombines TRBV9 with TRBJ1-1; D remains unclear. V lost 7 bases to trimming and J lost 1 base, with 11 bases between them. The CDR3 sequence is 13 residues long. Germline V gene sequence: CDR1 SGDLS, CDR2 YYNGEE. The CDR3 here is CASAPFGNTEAFF. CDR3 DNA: TGTGCCAGCGCGCCCTTCGGGAACACTGAAGCTTTCTTT.

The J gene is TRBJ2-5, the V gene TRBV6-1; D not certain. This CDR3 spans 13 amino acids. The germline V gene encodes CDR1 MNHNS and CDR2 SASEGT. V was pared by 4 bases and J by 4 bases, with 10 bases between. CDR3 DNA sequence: TGTGCCAGCAGTGGGACGGCTCGAGAGACCCAGTACTTC. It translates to CASSGTARETQYF.

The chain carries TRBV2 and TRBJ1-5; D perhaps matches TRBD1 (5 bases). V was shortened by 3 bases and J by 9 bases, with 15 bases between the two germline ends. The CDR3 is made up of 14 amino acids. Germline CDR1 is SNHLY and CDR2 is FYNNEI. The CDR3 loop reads CASSDQGRILPQHF. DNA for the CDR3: TGTGCCAGCAGTGATCAGGGACGGATCCTGCCCCAGCATTTT.

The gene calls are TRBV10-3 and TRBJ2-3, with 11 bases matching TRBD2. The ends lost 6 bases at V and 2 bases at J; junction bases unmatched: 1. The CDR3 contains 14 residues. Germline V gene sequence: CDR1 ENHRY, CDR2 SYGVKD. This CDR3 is CAIRTSGITDTQYF. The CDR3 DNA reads TGTGCCATCAGGACTAGCGGGATCACAGATACGCAGTATTTT.

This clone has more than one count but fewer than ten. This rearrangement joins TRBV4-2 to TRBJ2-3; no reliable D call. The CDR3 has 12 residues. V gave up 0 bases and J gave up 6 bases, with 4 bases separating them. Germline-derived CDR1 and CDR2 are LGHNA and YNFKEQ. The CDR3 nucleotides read TGTGCCAGCAGCCAAGAATATGATACGCAGTATTTT. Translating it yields CASSQEYDTQYF.

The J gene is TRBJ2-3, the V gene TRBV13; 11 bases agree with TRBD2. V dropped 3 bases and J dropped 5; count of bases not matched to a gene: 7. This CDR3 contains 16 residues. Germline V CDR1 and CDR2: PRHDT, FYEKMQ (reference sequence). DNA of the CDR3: TGTGCCAGCAGCTTCGCCCAACTAGCGGGGGTAGATACGCAGTATTTT. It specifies CASSFAQLAGVDTQYF.

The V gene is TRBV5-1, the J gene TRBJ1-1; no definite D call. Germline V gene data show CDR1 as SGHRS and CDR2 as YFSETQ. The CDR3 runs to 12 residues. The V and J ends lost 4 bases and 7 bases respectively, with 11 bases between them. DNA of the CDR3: TGCGCCAGCAGCCCCAGAGCGGGTGAAGCTTTCTTT. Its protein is CASSPRAGEAFF.

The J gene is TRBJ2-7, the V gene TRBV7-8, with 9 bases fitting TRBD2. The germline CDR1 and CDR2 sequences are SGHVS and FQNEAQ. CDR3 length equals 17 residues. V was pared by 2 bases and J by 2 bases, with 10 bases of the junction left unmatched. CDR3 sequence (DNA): TGTGCCAGCAGCTTAAAAGCTAGCGGGACCTGGGCCTACGAGCAGTACTTC. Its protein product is CASSLKASGTWAYEQYF.

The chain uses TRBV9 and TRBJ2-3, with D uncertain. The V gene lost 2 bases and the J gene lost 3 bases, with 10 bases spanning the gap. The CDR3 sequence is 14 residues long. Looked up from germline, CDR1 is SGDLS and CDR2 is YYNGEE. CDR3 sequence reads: CASSVGVKTDTQYF. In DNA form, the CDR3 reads TGTGCCAGCAGCGTTGGGGTTAAAACAGATACGCAGTATTTT.

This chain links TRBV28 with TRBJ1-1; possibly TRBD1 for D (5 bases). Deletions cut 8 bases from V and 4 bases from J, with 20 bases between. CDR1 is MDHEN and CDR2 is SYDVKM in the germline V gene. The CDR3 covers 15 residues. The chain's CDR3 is CASLVSGALGTEAFF. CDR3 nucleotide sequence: TGTGCCAGCCTGGTTTCTGGGGCCCTGGGCACTGAAGCTTTCTTT.

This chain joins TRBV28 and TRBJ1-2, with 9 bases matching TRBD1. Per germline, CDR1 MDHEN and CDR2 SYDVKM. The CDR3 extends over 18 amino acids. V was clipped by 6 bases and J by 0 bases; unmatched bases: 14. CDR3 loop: CASRPSRQGVRANYGYTF. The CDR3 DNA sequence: TGTGCCAGCAGGCCTTCTCGACAGGGGGTTCGGGCTAACTATGGCTACACCTTC.